This T cell receptor (beta chain) was captured in a study of blood T cell repertoires in COVID-19 (dated by TCRdb to between 2020 and 2021). About the investigation overall: Samples from collaborators originated in the United States, Italy and Spain and spanned both the acute and convalescent phases of COVID-19. The prospective study material was composed of cDNA or gDNA derived from T cells, B-cell-depleted T cells, or PBMCs. Where available, HLA class I and class II types were taken from metadata supplied by the sample provider and were not determined by assay-based typing. Deeply sampled blood TCRbeta repertoires from subjects exposed to, actively infected with, or recovered from COVID-19 were included in the dataset. Nearly every sample came with metadata listing a de-identified subject ID, COVID-19 status, age in years and sex. The repertoires were released in a freely available public database meant as a resource for research on the immune response to SARS-CoV-2. Samples were obtained from the ongoing ImmuneRACE study (first 160 participants) and from roughly 1,300 subjects provided by 6 global collaborators.

The paper's findings and limits, for the study overall: Clinical and demographic metadata were provided uncurated, with the amount varying by source and participant.

The immunoSEQ Assay, a bias-controlled multiplex PCR, was used to amplify TCRbeta CDR3 regions from genomic DNA. Turning to the authors' computational methods: Within the assay, amplification of reference gene primers was used to estimate how many nucleated cells each sample contained. To quantify the absolute abundance of each unique TCRbeta CDR3 rearrangement, sequence reads were collapsed and filtered. For each sample, productive Simpson clonality was calculated as the square root of Simpson's diversity index over productive rearrangements. Held by TCRdb, this immuneACCESS table contains in-frame sequences only and omits some clones. Under half of the omission traces to an unresolved V gene where checked; the cause of the rest is unknown. V, J and clone size reflect that table, while D and trimming were determined from the DNA. Within this sample are around 150,000 clones, with approximately 88% of them counted one time only. 8% to 11% of the sample is taken by the ten largest.

Concerning this clone itself: The antigen it recognizes is unknown. Base qualities are missing; no much larger clone stands one base away.

The collaborating institutions used their own protocols to collect whole blood in K2EDTA tubes. Collaborator samples were shipped for TCRbeta analysis as frozen whole blood, isolated PBMCs, or DNA extracted from either sample type. The germline V gene (reference sequence) provides CDR1 LNHDA and CDR2 SQIVND. Including cysteine and phenylalanine, the CDR3 has 14 amino acids. The CDR3 DNA has 42 bases and is translated from base 1. V ends up 5 bases short and J 1 base short, with an unmatched junction base count of 3. The specimen was peripheral blood. The receptor comes from a man between 60 and 75 years old with active or convalescent COVID-19. The chain was built from TRBV19 and TRBJ1-1; a stretch of 8 junction bases matches TRBD1. The CDR3 region reads CASSPGQGNTEAFF. DNA sequence: TGTGCCAGTAGTCCCGGACAGGGGAACACTGAAGCTTTCTTT.